A selection of T cell receptor beta chains follows, all from one sample in a study of tumor T cells in aggressive B-cell lymphoma. Repertoires were generated with immunoSEQ multiplex PCR, while TCRdb's copy carries only in-frame clones and drops some. Of 3,000 to 4,000 clones listed, 82% were seen once; the top ten hold less than 20%. Sequences were obtained from tumor tissue. Receptors were obtained from an adult with diffuse large B cell lymphoma. CDR3s include the opening cysteine and the closing phenylalanine or tryptophan. Each record gives: J gene, V gene, clone size, D gene, CDR3 protein, CDR3 DNA. The D gene is left open where the match is weak. Expanded clones get a size class; other rows say once, few or many, or leave the size out.

TRBJ2-3	TRBV6-1	-	TRBD2	CASSLGLAGEDTQYF	TGTGCCAGCAGTTTGGGACTAGCGGGGGAAGATACGCAGTATTTT
TRBJ1-1	TRBV29-1	once	-	CSGTLGTEAFF	TGCAGCGGAACCCTAGGCACTGAAGCTTTCTTT
TRBJ1-1	TRBV6-1	few	-	CASSEPGGEAFF	TGTGCCAGCAGTGAACCTGGAGGTGAAGCTTTCTTT
TRBJ2-3	TRBV7-2	-	TRBD2	CASSLGGGGGAADTQYF	TGTGCCAGCAGCTTGGGCGGAGGCGGGGGGGCGGCAGATACGCAGTATTTT
TRBJ2-3	TRBV5-1	-	TRBD1	CASSLTPQTGGLATDTQYF	TGCGCCAGCAGCTTAACGCCTCAAACAGGGGGCCTCGCCACAGATACGCAGTATTTT
TRBJ2-5	TRBV19	-	TRBD1	CASSPGQGVSGETQYF	TGTGCCAGTAGTCCGGGACAGGGGGTATCTGGAGAGACCCAGTACTTC
TRBJ2-7	TRBV4-1	-	-	CASSQWQGLSYEQYF	TGCGCCAGCAGCCAATGGCAGGGCCTTTCCTACGAGCAGTACTTC
TRBJ1-5	TRBV7-2	few	TRBD1	CASSLGAQGGQPQHF	TGTGCCAGCAGCTTAGGGGCGCAGGGGGGACAACCCCAGCATTTT
TRBJ2-3	TRBV4-1	-	-	CASSLGPSDTQYF	TGCGCCAGCTCCCTAGGTCCATCAGATACGCAGTATTTT
TRBJ2-1	TRBV18	few	-	CASSYVQANEQFF	TGTGCCAGCTCGTACGTACAAGCGAATGAGCAGTTCTTC
TRBJ1-5	TRBV2	-	-	CASSEDRDQPQHF	TGTGCCAGCAGTGAAGACAGGGACCAGCCCCAGCATTTT
TRBJ1-1	TRBV19	-	TRBD1	CASHRGEDAEAFF	TGTGCCTCACACAGGGGGGAAGACGCTGAAGCTTTCTTT
TRBJ1-6	TRBV5-1	-	-	CASSLGTNNSPLHF	TGCGCCAGCAGCCTCGGGACAAATAATTCACCCCTCCACTTT
TRBJ1-2	TRBV9	once	TRBD1	CATAPYRTGGTYGYTF	TGTGCCACAGCGCCTTATAGGACAGGGGGGACCTATGGCTACACCTTC
TRBJ2-1	TRBV7-2	-	-	CASSSLRGNEQFF	TGTGCCAGCAGCTCCCTTAGGGGGAATGAGCAGTTCTTC
TRBJ1-6	TRBV6-5	-	TRBD1	CASSHRGSYNSPLHF	TGTGCCAGCAGTCACAGGGGTTCCTATAATTCACCCCTCCACTTT
TRBJ2-2	TRBV5-1	-	-	CASSLGQPTGELFF	TGCGCCAGCAGCTTGGGGCAACCCACCGGGGAGCTGTTTTTT
TRBJ2-1	TRBV12-5	-	-	CASGNNTAYYSYNEQFF	TGTGCTAGTGGTAATAACACTGCTTACTACTCCTACAATGAGCAGTTCTTC
TRBJ1-5	TRBV6-6	-	-	CASGGSHNQPQHF	TGTGCCAGCGGAGGGTCCCACAATCAGCCCCAGCATTTT
TRBJ1-6	TRBV30	-	-	CAWSVLNSNSPLHF	TGTGCCTGGAGTGTACTGAACAGCAATTCACCCCTCCACTTT